The text below deals with one T cell receptor beta chain. This entry is derived from a study of blood T cell repertoires in COVID-19. From germline, CDR1 is KGHDR and CDR2 SFDVKD. The CDR3 runs to 18 residues. V trimming: 4 bases; J trimming: 7 bases; junction bases outside the gene matches: 17. Clones were sequenced by immunoSEQ multiplex PCR, and TCRdb holds only the in-frame ones, with some missing. The sample consists of under 200,000 clones, around nine tenths of them appearing once. This TCR came from a man aged 18 to 30 with active or convalescent COVID-19. What was sequenced was peripheral blood. The rearrangement joins TRBV24-1 to TRBJ1-4; 7 bases match TRBD1. The chain's CDR3 is CATSEHPLQGRSAEKLFF. CDR3 nucleotides: TGTGCCACCAGTGAGCACCCGTTACAGGGGCGGTCAGCTGAAAAACTGTTTTTT.